The 9 T cell receptor beta chains below all came from one sample that was sequenced in a study of blood T cell repertoires in COVID-19. Here immunoSEQ multiplex PCR was the method, and the copy in TCRdb shows in-frame clones only, minus some. This table has 100,000 or so clones, around 84% appearing once. Sequenced material: peripheral blood. The source is a woman between 65 and 79 years old with active or convalescent COVID-19.

The V gene is TRBV7-2, the J gene TRBJ2-3; tentative D call: TRBD1 (6 bases). Germline V gene lookup returns CDR1 SGHTA and CDR2 FQGNSA. The CDR3 is 15 residues long. Between the trimmed V and J ends, which lost 1 base and 4 bases, there was a span of 12 bases. The CDR3 loop reads CASSLGTARADTQYF. CDR3 in DNA: TGTGCCAGCAGCTTAGGGACAGCGCGGGCAGATACGCAGTATTTT.

DNA of the CDR3: TGTGCCACCAGTGACTCACAGGGGTCCTCCAATCAGCCCCAGCATTTT. Its protein product is CATSDSQGSSNQPQHF. The chain combines TRBV24-1 with TRBJ1-5; TRBD1 matches 7 bases. V lost 4 bases, J lost 3 bases, and 8 bases stayed unmatched. This CDR3 region has 16 residues. Germline V gene lookup returns CDR1 KGHDR and CDR2 SFDVKD.

V gene TRBV5-1 combines with J gene TRBJ1-4, with D perhaps matching TRBD1 (6 bases). Germline-derived CDR1 and CDR2 are SGHRS and YFSETQ. The CDR3 extends over 16 amino acids. V dropped 0 bases and J dropped 8 bases, with 17 bases sitting between them. The CDR3 spells CASSLGDLVGAEKLFF. The CDR3 DNA reads as TGCGCCAGCAGCTTGGGGGACCTGGTGGGGGCCGAAAAACTGTTTTTT.

The chain combines TRBV2 with TRBJ2-3; 8 bases line up with TRBD1. The V and J ends lost 7 bases and 1 base, in that order; junction bases with no gene match: 7. The length of the CDR3 is 15 residues. Germline-derived CDR1 and CDR2 are SNHLY and FYNNEI. Here the CDR3 reads CASTKGQGRTDTQYF. The CDR3 DNA is TGTGCCAGCACCAAAGGACAGGGACGCACAGATACGCAGTATTTT.

This clone has only one observation. This chain uses TRBV6-5 with TRBJ2-1; TRBD2 matches at 13 bases. CDR1 is MNHEY, CDR2 SVGAGI, per germline. The CDR3 is 14 residues long. V lost 9 bases, J lost 3 bases, and 2 bases stayed unmatched. This CDR3 is CASRLAGGYNEQFF. The CDR3 DNA reads as TGTGCCAGTAGACTAGCGGGAGGCTACAATGAGCAGTTCTTC.

The chain couples TRBV15 to TRBJ2-1; TRBD2 matches 8 bases. Germline values: CDR1 LNHNV, CDR2 YYDKDF (reference sequence). This CDR3 comprises 17 residues. Trimming removed 0 bases from V and 3 bases from J; junction bases left unmatched: 7. The DNA for the CDR3 is TGTGCCACCAGCAGAGACCGGGGTAGCGGGAACTACAATGAGCAGTTCTTC. Protein sequence: CATSRDRGSGNYNEQFF.

This clone was found once. The chain employs TRBV5-1 and TRBJ1-6; 8 bases map to TRBD1. The CDR3 loop spans 14 amino acids. The V gene's germline CDR1 is SGHRS and CDR2 YFSETQ. The V and J ends lost 4 bases and 9 bases, in that order; junction bases with no gene match: 6. The CDR3 reads CASSPTGGGSPLHF. In DNA, the CDR3 is TGCGCCAGCAGCCCAACAGGGGGTGGTTCACCCCTCCACTTT. The full variable domain, in which reference TRBV5-1 and TRBJ1-6 provide the parts outside the CDR3, is KAGVTQTPRYLIKTRGQQVTLSCSPISGHRSVSWYQQTPGQGLQFLFEYFSETQRNKGNFPGRFSGRQFSNSRSEMNVSTLELGDSALYLCASSPTGGGSPLHFGNGTRLTVT.

The V gene is TRBV5-1, the J gene TRBJ2-5; 15 bases fit TRBD2. V lost 4 bases and J lost 5; bases outside the gene matches: 6. The CDR3 sequence is 16 residues long. Germline CDR1 is SGHRS and CDR2 is YFSETQ. The CDR3, as DNA: TGCGCCAGCAGCGGACTAGCGGGGGGGCCTTTGGAGACCCAGTACTTC. It codes for CASSGLAGGPLETQYF. Looking up the rest from reference TRBV5-1 and TRBJ2-5 gives the full variable domain: KAGVTQTPRYLIKTRGQQVTLSCSPISGHRSVSWYQQTPGQGLQFLFEYFSETQRNKGNFPGRFSGRQFSNSRSEMNVSTLELGDSALYLCASSGLAGGPLETQYFGPGTRLLVL.

The chain couples TRBV7-9 to TRBJ1-4, with 10 bases lining up with TRBD1. This CDR3 spans 14 amino acids. Germline V gene lookup returns CDR1 SEHNR and CDR2 FQNEAQ (reference sequence). Trimming cost V 4 bases and J 6 bases; bases outside gene matches: 2. The CDR3 nucleotides read TGTGCCAGCAGCTACGGACAGGGGGATGAAAAACTGTTTTTT. Amino acids: CASSYGQGDEKLFF.